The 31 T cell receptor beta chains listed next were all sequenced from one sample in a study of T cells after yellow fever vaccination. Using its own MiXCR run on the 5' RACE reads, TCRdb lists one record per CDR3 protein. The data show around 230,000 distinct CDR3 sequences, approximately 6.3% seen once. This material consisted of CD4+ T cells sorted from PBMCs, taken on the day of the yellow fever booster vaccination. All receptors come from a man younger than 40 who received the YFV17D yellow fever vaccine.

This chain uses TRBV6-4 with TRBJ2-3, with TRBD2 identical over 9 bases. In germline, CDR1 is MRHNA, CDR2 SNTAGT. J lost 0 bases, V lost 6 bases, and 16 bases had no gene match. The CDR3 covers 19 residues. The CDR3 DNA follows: TGTGCCAGCAGAGGCCTTAGCGGGAGTATTACTGCTAGCACAGATACGCAGTATTTT. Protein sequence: CASRGLSGSITASTDTQYF.

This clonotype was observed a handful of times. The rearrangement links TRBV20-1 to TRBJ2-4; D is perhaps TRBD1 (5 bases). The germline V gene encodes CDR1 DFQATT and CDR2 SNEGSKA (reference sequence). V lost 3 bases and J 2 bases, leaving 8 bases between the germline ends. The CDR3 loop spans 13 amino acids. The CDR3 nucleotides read TGCAGTGCTAGGGACAACTCCAAAAACATTCAGTACTTC. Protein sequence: CSARDNSKNIQYF.

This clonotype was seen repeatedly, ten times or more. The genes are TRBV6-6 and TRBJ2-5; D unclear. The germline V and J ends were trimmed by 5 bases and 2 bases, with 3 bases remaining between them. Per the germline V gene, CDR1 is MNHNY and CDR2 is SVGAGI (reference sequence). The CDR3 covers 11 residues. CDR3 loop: CASSGQETQYF. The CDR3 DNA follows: TGTGCCAGCAGTGGACAAGAGACCCAGTACTTC.

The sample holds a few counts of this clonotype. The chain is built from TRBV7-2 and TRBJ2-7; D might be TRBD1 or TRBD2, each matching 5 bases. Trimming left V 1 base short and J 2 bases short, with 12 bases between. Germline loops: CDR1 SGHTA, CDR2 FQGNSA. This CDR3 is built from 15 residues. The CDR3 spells CASSLGGTQTYEQYF. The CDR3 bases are TGTGCCAGCAGCTTAGGTGGGACCCAGACCTACGAGCAGTACTTC.

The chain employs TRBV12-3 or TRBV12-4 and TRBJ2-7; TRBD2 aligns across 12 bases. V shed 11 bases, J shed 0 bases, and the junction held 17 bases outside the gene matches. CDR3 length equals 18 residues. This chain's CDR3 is CAFSLALRGLAGSYEQYF. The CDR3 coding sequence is TGTGCCTTCAGTTTAGCGCTAAGGGGACTAGCGGGCTCCTACGAGCAGTACTTC.

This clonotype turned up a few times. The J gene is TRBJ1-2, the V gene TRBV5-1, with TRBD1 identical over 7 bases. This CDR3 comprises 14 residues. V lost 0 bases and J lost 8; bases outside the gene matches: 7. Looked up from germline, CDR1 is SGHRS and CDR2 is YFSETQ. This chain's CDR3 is CASSLAGQGDGYTF. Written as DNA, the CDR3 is TGCGCCAGCAGCTTGGCCGGGCAGGGGGACGGCTACACCTTC.

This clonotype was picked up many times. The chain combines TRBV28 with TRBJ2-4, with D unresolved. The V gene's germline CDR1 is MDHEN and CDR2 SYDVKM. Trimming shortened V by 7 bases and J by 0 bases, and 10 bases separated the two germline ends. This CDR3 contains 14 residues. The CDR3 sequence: CASTSDLAKNIQYF. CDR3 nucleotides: TGTGCCAGCACCTCGGATCTAGCCAAAAACATTCAGTACTTC.

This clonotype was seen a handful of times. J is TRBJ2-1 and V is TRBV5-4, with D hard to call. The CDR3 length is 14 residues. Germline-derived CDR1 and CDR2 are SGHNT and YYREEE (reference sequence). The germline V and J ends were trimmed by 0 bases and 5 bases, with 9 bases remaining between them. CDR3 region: CASSLVFVDNEQFF. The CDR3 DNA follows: TGTGCCAGCAGCTTGGTTTTCGTTGACAATGAGCAGTTCTTC.

CDR3 protein: CASRTGTGGVEQYF. CDR3 nucleotide sequence: TGTGCCAGCAGGACCGGGACAGGGGGGGTCGAGCAGTACTTC. The chain uses TRBV7-2 and TRBJ2-7; 11 bases are shared with TRBD1. Germline values: CDR1 SGHTA, CDR2 FQGNSA. CDR3 length: 14 amino acids. Trimming removed 6 bases from V and 6 bases from J; junction bases left unmatched: 7.

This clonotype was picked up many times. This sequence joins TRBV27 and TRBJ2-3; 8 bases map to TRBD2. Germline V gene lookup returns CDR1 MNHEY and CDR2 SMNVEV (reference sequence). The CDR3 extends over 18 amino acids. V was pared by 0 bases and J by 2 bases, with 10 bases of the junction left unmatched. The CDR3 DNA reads TGTGCCAGCAGTTTATCCCCCCGGCTAGCGGGTTACACAGATACGCAGTATTTT. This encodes CASSLSPRLAGYTDTQYF.

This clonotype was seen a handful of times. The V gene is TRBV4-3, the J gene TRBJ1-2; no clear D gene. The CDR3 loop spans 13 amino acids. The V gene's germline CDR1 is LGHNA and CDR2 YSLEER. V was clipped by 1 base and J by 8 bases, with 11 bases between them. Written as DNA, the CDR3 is TGCGCCAGCAGCCAAGGACTCCTGAAGGGCTACACCTTC. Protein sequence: CASSQGLLKGYTF.

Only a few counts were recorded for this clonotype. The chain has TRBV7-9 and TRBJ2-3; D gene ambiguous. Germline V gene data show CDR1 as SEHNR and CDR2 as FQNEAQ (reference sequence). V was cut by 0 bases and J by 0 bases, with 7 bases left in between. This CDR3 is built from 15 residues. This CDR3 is CASSLAPGSTDTQYF. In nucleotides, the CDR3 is TGTGCCAGCAGCTTAGCGCCGGGTAGCACAGATACGCAGTATTTT.

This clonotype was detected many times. The CDR3: CASSLDRGEKLFF. Here the CDR3 DNA reads TGTGCCAGCAGTTTAGACAGGGGGGAAAAACTGTTTTTT. The V and J genes are TRBV27 and TRBJ1-4; 9 bases match TRBD1. This CDR3 is 13 amino acids long. J lost 8 bases, V lost 2 bases, and 0 bases had no gene match. CDR1 and CDR2 from the germline V gene are MNHEY and SMNVEV (reference sequence).

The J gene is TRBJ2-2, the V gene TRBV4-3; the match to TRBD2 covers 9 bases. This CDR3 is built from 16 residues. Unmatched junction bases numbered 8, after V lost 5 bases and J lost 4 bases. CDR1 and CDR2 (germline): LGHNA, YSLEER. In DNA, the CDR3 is TGCGCCAGCAGCTCGCGCCCTAGCGGGATCACCGGGGAGCTGTTTTTT. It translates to CASSSRPSGITGELFF.

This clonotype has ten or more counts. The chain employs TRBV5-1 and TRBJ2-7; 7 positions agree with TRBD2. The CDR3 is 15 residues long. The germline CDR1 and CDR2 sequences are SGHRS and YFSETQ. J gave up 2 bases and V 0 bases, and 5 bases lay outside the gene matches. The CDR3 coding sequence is TGCGCCAGCAGCTTGGCGGCGGGAGTTCCCTACGAGCAGTACTTC. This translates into CASSLAAGVPYEQYF.

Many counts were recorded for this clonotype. The CDR3 DNA follows: TGCAGCGCAACGGACATAGGAGATGAGCAGTTCTTC. It yields the protein CSATDIGDEQFF. The rearrangement joins TRBV29-1 to TRBJ2-1, with D perhaps matching TRBD1 (5 bases). Per germline, CDR1 SQVTM and CDR2 ANQGSEA. V was clipped by 7 bases and J by 8 bases, with 15 bases between them. The CDR3 is 12 residues long.

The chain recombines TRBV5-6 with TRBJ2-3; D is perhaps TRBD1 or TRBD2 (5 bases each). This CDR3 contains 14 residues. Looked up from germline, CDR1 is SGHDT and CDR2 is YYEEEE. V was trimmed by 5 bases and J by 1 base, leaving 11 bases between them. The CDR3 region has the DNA TGTGCCAGCAGGTCGGGACGGGGCACAGATACGCAGTATTTT. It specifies CASRSGRGTDTQYF.

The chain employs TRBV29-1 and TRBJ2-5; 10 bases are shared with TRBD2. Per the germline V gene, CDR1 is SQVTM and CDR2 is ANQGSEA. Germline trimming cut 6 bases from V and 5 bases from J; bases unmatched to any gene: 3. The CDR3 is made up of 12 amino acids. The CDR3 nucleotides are TGCAGCGTGGGGGGACTAGCGGAGACCCAGTACTTC. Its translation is CSVGGLAETQYF.

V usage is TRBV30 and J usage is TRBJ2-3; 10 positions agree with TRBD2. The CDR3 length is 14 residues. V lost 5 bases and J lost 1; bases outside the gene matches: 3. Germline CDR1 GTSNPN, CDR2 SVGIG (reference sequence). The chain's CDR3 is CAWRLAGGTDTQYF. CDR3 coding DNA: TGTGCCTGGCGGCTAGCGGGGGGCACAGATACGCAGTATTTT.

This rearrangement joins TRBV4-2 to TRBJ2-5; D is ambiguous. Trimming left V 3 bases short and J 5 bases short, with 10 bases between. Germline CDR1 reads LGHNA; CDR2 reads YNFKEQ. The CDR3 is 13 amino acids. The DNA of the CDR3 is TGTGCCAGCAGCCAGGGTGGTTGGGAGACCCAGTACTTC. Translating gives CASSQGGWETQYF.

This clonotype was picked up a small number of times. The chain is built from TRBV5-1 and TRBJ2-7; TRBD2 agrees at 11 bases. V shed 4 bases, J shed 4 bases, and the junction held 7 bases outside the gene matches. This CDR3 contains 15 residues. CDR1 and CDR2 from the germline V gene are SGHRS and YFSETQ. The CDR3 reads CASSHVAGGSYEQYF. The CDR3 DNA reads TGCGCCAGCAGCCATGTAGCGGGAGGGTCTTACGAGCAGTACTTC.

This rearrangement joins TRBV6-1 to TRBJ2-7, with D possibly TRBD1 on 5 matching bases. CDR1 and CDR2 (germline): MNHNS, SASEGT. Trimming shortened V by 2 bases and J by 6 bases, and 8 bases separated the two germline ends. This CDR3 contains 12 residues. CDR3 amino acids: CASSESQGEQYF. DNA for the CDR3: TGTGCCAGCAGTGAATCGCAGGGCGAGCAGTACTTC.

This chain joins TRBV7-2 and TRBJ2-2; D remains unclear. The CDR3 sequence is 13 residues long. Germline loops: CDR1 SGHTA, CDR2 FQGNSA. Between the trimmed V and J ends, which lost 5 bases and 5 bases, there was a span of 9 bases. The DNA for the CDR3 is TGTGCCAGCAGCCAAGCTTCGACCGGGGAGCTGTTTTTT. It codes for CASSQASTGELFF.

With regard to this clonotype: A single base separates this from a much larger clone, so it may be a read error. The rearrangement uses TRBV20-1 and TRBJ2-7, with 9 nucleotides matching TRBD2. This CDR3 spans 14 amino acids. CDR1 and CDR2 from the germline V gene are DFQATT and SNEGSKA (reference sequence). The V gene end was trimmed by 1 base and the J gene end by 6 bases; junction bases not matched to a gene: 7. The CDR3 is CSARGLVTSGEQYF. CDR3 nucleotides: TGCAGTGCTAGAGGGCTCGTGACTAGCGGCGAGCAGTACTTC.

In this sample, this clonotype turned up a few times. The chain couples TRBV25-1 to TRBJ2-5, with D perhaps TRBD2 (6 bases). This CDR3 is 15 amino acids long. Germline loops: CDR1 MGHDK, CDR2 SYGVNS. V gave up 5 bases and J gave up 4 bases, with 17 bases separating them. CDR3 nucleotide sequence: TGTGCCAGCAGTACCCCTCGACTAGGAGGAGAGACCCAGTACTTC. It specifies CASSTPRLGGETQYF.

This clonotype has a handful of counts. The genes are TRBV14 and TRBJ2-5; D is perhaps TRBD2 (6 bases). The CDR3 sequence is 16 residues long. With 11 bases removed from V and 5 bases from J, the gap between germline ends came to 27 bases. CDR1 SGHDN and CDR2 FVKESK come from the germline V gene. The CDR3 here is CASTRDSRYGVETQYF. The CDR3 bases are TGTGCCTCAACCCGGGACTCTCGGTATGGTGTCGAGACCCAGTACTTC.

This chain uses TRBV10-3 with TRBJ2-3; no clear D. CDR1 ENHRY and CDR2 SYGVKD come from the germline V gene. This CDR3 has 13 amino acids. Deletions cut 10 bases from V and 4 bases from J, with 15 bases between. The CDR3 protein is CASTSSSADTQYF. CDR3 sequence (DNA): TGTGCCAGTACGAGCTCCTCGGCAGATACGCAGTATTTT.

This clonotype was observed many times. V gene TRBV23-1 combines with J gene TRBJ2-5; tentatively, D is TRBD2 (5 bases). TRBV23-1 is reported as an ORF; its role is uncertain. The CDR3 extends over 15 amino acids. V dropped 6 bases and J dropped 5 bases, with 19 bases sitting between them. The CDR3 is CASSHRVGGNETQYF. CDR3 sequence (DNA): TGCGCCAGCAGCCACCGAGTTGGAGGAAATGAGACCCAGTACTTC.

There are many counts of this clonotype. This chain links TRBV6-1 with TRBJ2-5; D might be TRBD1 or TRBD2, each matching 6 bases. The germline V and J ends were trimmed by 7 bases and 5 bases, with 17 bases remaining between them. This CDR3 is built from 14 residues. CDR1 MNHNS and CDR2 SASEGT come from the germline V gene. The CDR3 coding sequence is TGTGCCAGCACCTTAACAGGGACTCGGGAGACCCAGTACTTC. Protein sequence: CASTLTGTRETQYF.

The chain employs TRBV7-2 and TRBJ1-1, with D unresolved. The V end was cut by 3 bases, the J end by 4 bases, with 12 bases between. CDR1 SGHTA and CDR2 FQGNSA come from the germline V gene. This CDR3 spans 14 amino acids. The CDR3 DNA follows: TGTGCCAGCAGCTTCGCCGCCAGGCGCACTGAAGCTTTCTTT. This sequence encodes CASSFAARRTEAFF.

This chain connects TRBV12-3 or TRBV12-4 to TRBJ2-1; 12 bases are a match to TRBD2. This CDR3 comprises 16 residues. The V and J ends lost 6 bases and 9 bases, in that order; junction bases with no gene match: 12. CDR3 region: CASRRPLAGGHGEQFF. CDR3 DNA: TGTGCCAGCAGAAGACCCCTAGCGGGAGGGCATGGTGAGCAGTTCTTC.